The 29 T cell receptor beta chains given below trace back to one sample, sequenced in a study of vaccination effects on CD4 cells after COVID-19. With 9 to 11 days of culture completed, CD4+ T cells were isolated. Of the BNT162b2 and mRNA-1273 vaccines, participants received two doses of one or the other. These receptors lack a known antigen. Data came from immunoSEQ multiplex PCR; TCRdb stores just in-frame clones and leaves some out. The top ten hold approximately 2.4% of the sample, which has about 66,000 clones, 70% to 80% seen once. The starting material was CD4+ T cells from PBMCs cultured without peptide, obtained after COVID-19 vaccination. These receptors all come from a human donor who received a COVID-19 vaccine.

The chain links TRBV28 to TRBJ1-2; the D is unclear. In germline, CDR1 is MDHEN, CDR2 SYDVKM. V was cut by 7 bases and J by 0 bases, with 3 bases left in between. There are 11 residues in the CDR3. CDR3 protein: CASTANYGYTF. CDR3 DNA: TGTGCCAGCACTGCTAACTATGGCTACACCTTC.

Of note for this clone: Other DNA sequences in this specimen translate into the identical CDR3. V is TRBV19 and J is TRBJ2-3; 8 bases line up with TRBD2. The germline V gene has CDR1 LNHDA and CDR2 SQIVND (reference sequence). CDR3 size: 15 residues. Germline trimming cut 5 bases from V and 3 bases from J; bases unmatched to any gene: 7. CDR3 coding DNA: TGTGCCAGTAGTCCCGGGGGGGCCGGTACAGATACGCAGTATTTT. This gives the protein CASSPGGAGTDTQYF.

J is TRBJ2-5 and V is TRBV6-2 or TRBV6-3; TRBD1 aligns across 9 bases. The V and J ends lost 3 bases and 5 bases, in that order; junction bases with no gene match: 7. CDR1 is MNHEY, CDR2 SVGEGT, per germline. The CDR3 extends over 15 amino acids. CDR3 amino acids: CASSYRGQGRETQYF. CDR3 sequence (DNA): TGTGCCAGCAGTTATCGAGGACAGGGGCGTGAGACCCAGTACTTC.

The chain employs TRBV6-6 and TRBJ1-2; no clear D. Germline V gene data show CDR1 as MNHNY and CDR2 as SVGAGI (reference sequence). CDR3 length equals 14 residues. The V gene lost 4 bases and the J gene lost 7 bases, with 16 bases spanning the gap. CDR3 in DNA: TGTGCCAGCAGTTCCGAAGACATATCACCTGGCTACACCTTC. It codes for CASSSEDISPGYTF.

The V and J genes are TRBV4-2 and TRBJ2-3, with a tentative D call TRBD2 (5 bases). The germline V and J ends were trimmed by 0 bases and 1 base, with 14 bases remaining between them. Germline loops: CDR1 LGHNA, CDR2 YNFKEQ. The CDR3 spans 17 residues. DNA of the CDR3: TGTGCCAGCAGCCAAGATACTAGTGGTCGGGGCACAGATACGCAGTATTTT. Its translation is CASSQDTSGRGTDTQYF.

This chain links TRBV5-6 with TRBJ1-2, with 9 bases aligning to TRBD1. Germline CDR1 reads SGHDT; CDR2 reads YYEEEE. V dropped 0 bases and J dropped 4; count of bases not matched to a gene: 10. The CDR3 length is 17 residues. CDR3 sequence reads: CASSLVRLGTGTYGYTF. The CDR3 DNA reads as TGTGCCAGCAGCTTGGTCCGGCTCGGGACAGGGACCTATGGCTACACCTTC.

The chain has TRBV2 and TRBJ2-3; 7 positions match TRBD2. Germline V gene lookup returns CDR1 SNHLY and CDR2 FYNNEI. V dropped 10 bases and J dropped 0; count of bases not matched to a gene: 7. The CDR3 runs to 14 residues. The CDR3 reads CANRAGTSTDTQYF. Here the CDR3 DNA reads TGTGCCAACAGAGCGGGGACTAGCACAGATACGCAGTATTTT. Complete variable domain (other parts from reference TRBV2 and TRBJ2-3): EPEVTQTPSHQVTQMGQEVILRCVPISNHLYFYWYRQILGQKVEFLVSFYNNEISEKSEIFDDQFSVERPDGSNFTLKIRSTKLEDSAMYFCANRAGTSTDTQYFGPGTRLTVL.

The chain joins TRBV30 to TRBJ2-1; 7 bases align to TRBD1. CDR1 GTSNPN and CDR2 SVGIG come from the germline V gene (reference sequence). J lost 2 bases, V lost 2 bases, and 0 bases had no gene match. This CDR3 has 13 residues. The CDR3 DNA follows: TGTGCCTGGAGTAGGGGGCCCTACAATGAGCAGTTCTTC. It specifies CAWSRGPYNEQFF.

The chain joins TRBV5-1 to TRBJ2-3; D gene unclear. Germline V gene lookup returns CDR1 SGHRS and CDR2 YFSETQ. This CDR3 has 13 amino acids. The germline V and J ends were trimmed by 1 base and 2 bases, with 5 bases remaining between them. The CDR3 bases are TGCGCCAGCAGCTTGAAGGACACAGATACGCAGTATTTT. It encodes CASSLKDTDTQYF.

The chain employs TRBV19 and TRBJ2-1, with TRBD2 identical over 13 bases. Germline CDR1 and CDR2: LNHDA and SQIVND (reference sequence). V lost 5 bases, J lost 10 bases, and 8 bases stayed unmatched. The CDR3 totals 15 residues. The DNA of the CDR3 is TGTGCCAGTAGTCCAACTAGCGGGGGGGCCCACGAGCAGTTCTTC. Translation gives CASSPTSGGAHEQFF.

This clone has just a few counts. V and J are TRBV9 and TRBJ2-2; a possible D gene is TRBD1 (5 bases). CDR1 and CDR2 from the germline V gene are SGDLS and YYNGEE. This CDR3 has 17 residues. Trimming shortened V by 0 bases and J by 4 bases, and 16 bases separated the two germline ends. In DNA, the CDR3 is TGTGCCAGCAGCGTAGTTCAGGGTTTACGGACCACCGGGGAGCTGTTTTTT. Its translation: CASSVVQGLRTTGELFF.

The genes are TRBV12-3 or TRBV12-4 and TRBJ2-1, with D hard to call. V lost 2 bases to trimming and J lost 9 bases, with 11 bases between them. The CDR3 has 13 residues. CDR3 bases: TGTGCCAGCAGTTTAATGCCAGGCATTGAGCAGTTCTTC. Its translation is CASSLMPGIEQFF.

The chain links TRBV7-3 to TRBJ1-5; no clear D gene. CDR1 SGHTA and CDR2 FQGTGA come from the germline V gene. Trimming shortened V by 8 bases and J by 3 bases, and 11 bases separated the two germline ends. The CDR3 has 13 residues. The CDR3 protein is CASALGVNQPQHF. The CDR3 nucleotides read TGTGCCAGCGCTCTCGGAGTCAATCAGCCCCAGCATTTT.

V usage is TRBV12-3 or TRBV12-4 and J usage is TRBJ1-6; D is ambiguous. The CDR3 runs to 12 residues. Trimming stripped 6 bases from V and 4 bases from J, with 4 bases between. The DNA for the CDR3 is TGTGCCAGCAGACGGTATAATTCACCCCTCCACTTT. It yields the protein CASRRYNSPLHF.

The V call is TRBV24-1, the J call TRBJ1-2; D is perhaps TRBD1 (6 bases). This CDR3 is 15 amino acids long. Germline CDR1 reads KGHDR; CDR2 reads SFDVKD. With 3 bases removed from V and 4 bases from J, the gap between germline ends came to 14 bases. The DNA of the CDR3 is TGTGCCACCAGTGATACAGGGACGGGGATCTATGGCTACACCTTC. Its translation is CATSDTGTGIYGYTF.

CDR3 sequence (DNA): TGTGCCAGCTCACCCCGGACAGGAAACACTGAAGCTTTCTTT. This encodes CASSPRTGNTEAFF. This chain links TRBV18 with TRBJ1-1; 7 bases fit TRBD1. J gave up 2 bases and V 3 bases, and 3 bases lay outside the gene matches. The CDR3 contains 14 residues. Germline-derived CDR1 and CDR2 are KGHSH and LQKENI.

Only a few counts were recorded for this clone. The J gene is TRBJ1-1, the V gene TRBV16; TRBD1 might be the D (5 bases). In germline, CDR1 is KGHSY, CDR2 FQNENV. The V and J ends lost 0 bases and 1 base respectively, with 6 bases between them. The length of the CDR3 is 14 residues. This chain's CDR3 is CASSQSGGNTEAFF. DNA for the CDR3: TGTGCCAGCAGCCAATCGGGGGGGAACACTGAAGCTTTCTTT.

V and J are TRBV5-1 and TRBJ2-2; the match to TRBD1 covers 7 bases. Trimming removed 9 bases from V and 7 bases from J; junction bases left unmatched: 9. This CDR3 is 13 amino acids long. The V gene's germline CDR1 is SGHRS and CDR2 YFSETQ. The CDR3 reads CATSGTEGGELFF. DNA of the CDR3: TGCGCCACCTCCGGGACAGAAGGCGGGGAGCTGTTTTTT.

The V gene is TRBV5-1, the J gene TRBJ2-3, with D perhaps assigned TRBD1 or TRBD2 (5 bases each). V was pared by 4 bases and J by 1 base, with 10 bases between. The germline V gene has CDR1 SGHRS and CDR2 YFSETQ. CDR3 length: 14 amino acids. CDR3 in DNA: TGCGCCAGCAGCGAGGGACCCGGCACAGATACGCAGTATTTT. Translated, it gives CASSEGPGTDTQYF.

This chain links TRBV6-2 or TRBV6-3 with TRBJ2-5; either TRBD1 or TRBD2 may supply D (6 bases each). V lost 5 bases and J 4 bases, leaving 20 bases between the germline ends. The CDR3 runs 16 residues. Germline-derived CDR1 and CDR2 are MNHEY and SVGEGT. The CDR3 here is CASSRPGATRGETQYF. In DNA, the CDR3 is TGTGCCAGCAGTCGCCCGGGGGCCACCCGGGGAGAGACCCAGTACTTC.

This clone was seen a few times. This rearrangement joins TRBV27 to TRBJ1-2; D gene uncertain. The CDR3 runs 13 residues. Germline values: CDR1 MNHEY, CDR2 SMNVEV (reference sequence). Trimming took off 6 bases at V and 8 bases at J, with 16 bases between the two ends. The CDR3 sequence: CASRKPGVWGYTF. Written as DNA, the CDR3 is TGTGCCAGCAGAAAGCCGGGTGTTTGGGGCTACACCTTC.

The chain couples TRBV30 to TRBJ1-4, with unresolved D. CDR3 length: 12 residues. Trimming took off 2 bases at V and 5 bases at J, with 6 bases between the two ends. The germline gives CDR1 GTSNPN, CDR2 SVGIG (reference sequence). As DNA, the CDR3 is TGTGCCTGGAGTCGAGGAAATGAAAAACTGTTTTTT. Its protein is CAWSRGNEKLFF.

A few counts support this clone. The chain recombines TRBV4-1 with TRBJ1-5, with 9 bases fitting TRBD1. J was trimmed by 5 bases and V by 6 bases; bases with no gene match: 11. Germline CDR1 is MGHRA and CDR2 is YSYEKL. This CDR3 is built from 16 residues. The CDR3 protein is CASRDRGGAYDQPQHF. CDR3 nucleotide sequence: TGCGCCAGCAGAGACAGGGGGGGTGCGTATGATCAGCCCCAGCATTTT.

The chain has TRBV2 and TRBJ1-3, with TRBD1 matching 9 bases. In germline, CDR1 is SNHLY, CDR2 FYNNEI. The trim removed 3 bases at V and 4 bases at J, leaving 7 bases unmatched. The CDR3 is made up of 16 amino acids. The CDR3 DNA sequence: TGTGCCAGCAGTGAGTTAGGGACAGGGATCGGAAACACCATATATTTT. Translating it yields CASSELGTGIGNTIYF.

This clone has more than one count but fewer than ten. CDR3 sequence (DNA): TGTGCCAGCAGCCATTCCATCTGGGGGCGAGCGGCAAACACCGGGGAGCTGTTTTTT. It is translated as CASSHSIWGRAANTGELFF. The chain couples TRBV14 to TRBJ2-2, with D tentatively TRBD1 (6 bases). Germline values: CDR1 SGHDN, CDR2 FVKESK. Trimming took 3 bases from V and 2 from J, leaving 22 bases between them. The CDR3 consists of 19 residues.

The chain carries TRBV6-1 and TRBJ2-7, with a possible D match to TRBD1 (6 bases). V dropped 2 bases and J dropped 4 bases, with 9 bases sitting between them. This CDR3 has 13 amino acids. The V gene's germline CDR1 is MNHNS and CDR2 SASEGT. The CDR3 sequence: CASSEHTGYEQYV. CDR3 DNA: TGTGCCAGCAGTGAACACACAGGGTACGAGCAGTACGTC.

V usage is TRBV2 and J usage is TRBJ2-2; D unresolved. This CDR3 is built from 12 residues. Trimming removed 6 bases at V and 6 bases at J, with 8 bases between. CDR1 SNHLY and CDR2 FYNNEI come from the germline V gene. CDR3 DNA: TGTGCCAGCAGCGAAAACCCCGGGGAGCTGTTTTTT. As protein: CASSENPGELFF.

V is TRBV12-3 or TRBV12-4 and J is TRBJ2-3; D is undetermined. V was trimmed by 5 bases and J by 6 bases, leaving 9 bases between them. The length of the CDR3 is 12 residues. The CDR3 sequence: CASSLTKDTQYF. CDR3 in DNA: TGTGCCAGCAGTCTTACTAAGGATACGCAGTATTTT.

The rearrangement links TRBV7-2 to TRBJ2-1; 8 nucleotides line up with TRBD2. The CDR3 is 18 amino acids. Trimming took 6 bases from V and 1 from J; bases not matched to a gene: 14. Germline V lookup: CDR1 SGHTA, CDR2 FQGNSA. The CDR3 protein is CASSYAPTGGHSYNEQFF. The DNA of the CDR3 is TGTGCCAGCAGTTATGCCCCTACGGGGGGGCATTCCTACAATGAGCAGTTCTTC.